What follows is one T cell receptor (beta chain) and its context. Its antigen is not identified. The sample belongs to a study of T cell repertoires in cytomegalovirus infection. Study information: Peptides in the study included HLA-C-restricted and HLA-B-restricted CMV epitopes. CMV infection plus the matching HLA type was flagged by public TCR beta signatures.

TCRdb re-analysed the reads in MiXCR, keeping a single row per CDR3 protein. This table has 450,000 to 550,000 distinct CDR3 sequences, approximately 42% appearing once. CDR3 length equals 14 residues. The J segment lost 4 bases and the V segment lost 2 bases, leaving 2 bases of the junction unmatched. The sample consisted of cultured PBMCs, taken from culture after CMV antigen stimulation. This receptor was identified in a human donor in good health (CMV status not recorded). Some clones in this sample may be carry-over from other donors' samples. V is TRBV12-3 or TRBV12-4 and J is TRBJ2-3, with TRBD2 matching over 8 bases. Here the CDR3 reads CASSLISGADTQYF. The CDR3 DNA follows: TGTGCCAGCAGTTTAATTAGCGGGGCAGATACGCAGTATTTT.